This entry describes one T cell receptor (beta chain). This record belongs to a study of blood T cell repertoires in COVID-19. Study overall: Donors in the United States, Italy and Spain gave samples during acute or convalescent COVID-19. PBMCs, B-cell-depleted T cells, or T cells provided the cDNA or gDNA that made up the material.

Per the study methods: Using reference gene primer amplification, nucleated cell counts were estimated. Profiling relied on immunoSEQ multiplex PCR, and the TCRdb table lists in-frame clones only, not all of them. V and J calls and clone size are given by that table; D and trimming were obtained from the DNA. The table lists tens of thousands of clones, 87% of them singletons. Germline V CDR1 and CDR2: LGHNA, YSLEER. J was trimmed by 8 bases and V by 1 base; bases with no gene match: 0. This CDR3 has 13 amino acids. The sequencing input was peripheral blood. V and J are TRBV4-3 and TRBJ2-1, with 9 bases identical to TRBD1. This clonotype originated in a man between 60 and 70 years old with acute or convalescent COVID-19. This CDR3 is CASSQGQGDEQFF. CDR3 in DNA: TGCGCCAGCAGCCAAGGACAGGGGGATGAGCAGTTCTTC.